The entry below gives a single T cell receptor (beta chain) sequence along with its context. The data derive from a study of CD8+ T cells in alopecia areata. Germline CDR1 is SNHLY and CDR2 is FYNNEI. The CDR3 runs 14 residues. Trimming removed 7 bases from V and 3 bases from J, with 12 bases in between. Extracted from the samples, RNA was reverse transcribed into cDNA to serve as the sequencing template. Sequenced by immunoSEQ multiplex PCR; TCRdb stores in-frame clones only, minus some. The sample records about 190,000 clones, 60% being singletons. The treatment here: oral pan-JAK inhibitor, 5-10 mg twice daily.

The sequence derives from a human donor with alopecia areata. Sequenced here: CD4+ T cells sorted from blood, sampled at week 24, from a patient treated with tofacitinib. This chain connects TRBV2 to TRBJ2-2; a weak D match, TRBD1 (5 bases). CDR3 in amino acids: CASKKGSHTGELFF. CDR3 DNA sequence: TGTGCCAGCAAGAAGGGGTCTCACACCGGGGAGCTGTTTTTT.